The 17 T cell receptor beta chains in this list originate from one sample, sequenced in a study of somatic mutations in cytotoxic T cells in rheumatoid arthritis. This table comes from immunoSEQ multiplex PCR, and its TCRdb copy is limited to in-frame clones, with some not included. The profile shows about 18,000 clones, around four fifths of them singletons. What was sequenced was CD8+ T cells sorted from blood. These receptors originate from a woman aged 60-75 years in good health.

This rearrangement joins TRBV18 to TRBJ1-1, with D perhaps TRBD1 (6 bases). The germline V and J ends were trimmed by 2 bases and 1 base, with 11 bases remaining between them. The length of the CDR3 is 15 residues. CDR1 and CDR2 (germline): KGHSH, LQKENI. The chain's CDR3 is CASSPMKGGNTEAFF. Here the CDR3 DNA reads TGTGCCAGCTCACCAATGAAGGGGGGGAACACTGAAGCTTTCTTT.

DNA for the CDR3: TGTGCCATCGCCGGGACTAGCGGCAACACAGATACGCAGTATTTT. Its translation: CAIAGTSGNTDTQYF. J is TRBJ2-3 and V is TRBV10-3; 11 bases agree with TRBD2. CDR1 is ENHRY, CDR2 SYGVKD, per germline. The CDR3 is made up of 15 amino acids. V shed 8 bases and J 2 bases; nucleotides not matched to a gene: 6.

The CDR3 is CASSPRQKMNTEAFF. The CDR3 DNA follows: TGTGCCAGCAGCCCGCGACAGAAAATGAACACTGAAGCTTTCTTT. This rearrangement joins TRBV13 to TRBJ1-1, with D perhaps TRBD1 (5 bases). The CDR3 is made up of 15 amino acids. Germline V CDR1 and CDR2: PRHDT, FYEKMQ (reference sequence). Trimming shortened V by 5 bases and J by 0 bases, and 13 bases separated the two germline ends.

The rearrangement uses TRBV13 and TRBJ2-6, with D unclear. Germline assignment: CDR1 PRHDT and CDR2 FYEKMQ (reference sequence). Trimming took off 6 bases at V and 2 bases at J, with 11 bases between the two ends. The length of the CDR3 is 15 residues. CDR3 DNA: TGTGCCAGCAGTTCACTTTCCACTGGGGCCAACGTCCTGACTTTC. Its translation is CASSSLSTGANVLTF.

The chain uses TRBV19 and TRBJ2-7; D gene unclear. Germline V gives CDR1 LNHDA, CDR2 SQIVND (reference sequence). There are 12 residues in the CDR3. Trimming pared 6 bases from V and 0 bases from J, leaving 6 bases between. CDR3 DNA sequence: TGTGCCAGTAGCGCCGGCTCCTACGAGCAGTACTTC. This encodes CASSAGSYEQYF.

This sequence joins TRBV4-1 and TRBJ2-7, with D possibly matching TRBD2 (7 bases). This CDR3 is built from 16 residues. V was cut by 0 bases and J by 0 bases, with 12 bases left in between. Germline CDR1 is MGHRA and CDR2 is YSYEKL. CDR3 DNA sequence: TGCGCCAGCAGCCAAGATGGCGGGGGCCCCTCCTACGAGCAGTACTTC. Translating gives CASSQDGGGPSYEQYF.

This rearrangement joins TRBV27 to TRBJ1-1; no reliable D call. Trimming stripped 5 bases from V and 0 bases from J, with 13 bases between. This CDR3 has 15 residues. The germline V gene has CDR1 MNHEY and CDR2 SMNVEV (reference sequence). For the CDR3, the DNA is TGTGCCAGCAGTGCGTATAACAGCGTGAACACTGAAGCTTTCTTT. Its protein is CASSAYNSVNTEAFF.

The CDR3 DNA reads as TGCGCCAGCAGTGAGACCCGGGACACCCGAGGGTTAGCCACTGAAGCTTTCTTT. Protein product: CASSETRDTRGLATEAFF. The J gene is TRBJ1-1, the V gene TRBV10-1; D possibly corresponds to TRBD1 (6 bases). With 2 bases removed from V and 4 bases from J, the gap between germline ends came to 23 bases. This CDR3 has 18 amino acids. The germline gives CDR1 WNHNN, CDR2 SYGVQD (reference sequence).

This sequence joins TRBV5-1 and TRBJ2-5, with D unclear. TRBJ2-7 explains the end of the DNA better; the J call may be wrong. The CDR3 covers 14 residues. Germline-derived CDR1 and CDR2 are SGHRS and YFSETQ. The chain's CDR3 is CASSFRSYSYEQYF. DNA for the CDR3: TGCGCCAGCAGCTTTCGGAGCTACTCCTACGAGCAGTACTTC.

This chain links TRBV9 with TRBJ1-4; possibly TRBD1 for D (5 bases). V was pared by 4 bases and J by 11 bases, with 12 bases between. From germline, CDR1 is SGDLS and CDR2 YYNGEE. There are 12 residues in the CDR3. CDR3: CASSSRGGKLFF. In nucleotides, the CDR3 is TGTGCCAGCAGCTCAAGGGGTGGTAAACTGTTTTTT.

This clone was counted a single time. The rearrangement joins TRBV2 to TRBJ2-7, with 7 positions matching TRBD2. This CDR3 has 12 amino acids. With V trimmed by 6 bases and J by 6 bases, 5 bases remained unmatched. Germline V CDR1 and CDR2: SNHLY, FYNNEI. As DNA, the CDR3 is TGTGCCAGCAGGGGAGGGGTGGTCGAGCAGTACTTC. The encoded protein is CASRGGVVEQYF.

This clone turned up a few times. The DNA of the CDR3 is TGTGCCAGCAGTGTGCATCCGGGACAGGCATTCTACGAGCAGTACTTC. Translating it yields CASSVHPGQAFYEQYF. The chain recombines TRBV6-1 with TRBJ2-7; 8 bases map to TRBD1. Germline V gene data show CDR1 as MNHNS and CDR2 as SASEGT. Trimming cost V 4 bases and J 3 bases; bases outside gene matches: 11. The CDR3 contains 16 residues.

The V gene is TRBV5-4, the J gene TRBJ1-2; a possible D gene is TRBD1 (5 bases). The CDR3 loop spans 16 amino acids. The V gene's germline CDR1 is SGHNT and CDR2 YYREEE (reference sequence). Between the trimmed V and J ends, which lost 0 bases and 2 bases, there was a span of 14 bases. CDR3 in amino acids: CASSLGGGPNNYGYTF. CDR3 nucleotide sequence: TGTGCCAGCAGCTTGGGGGGGGGACCCAACAACTATGGCTACACCTTC. Looking up the rest from reference TRBV5-4 and TRBJ1-2 gives the full variable domain: ETGVTQSPTHLIKTRGQQVTLRCSSQSGHNTVSWYQQALGQGPQFIFQYYREEENGRGNFPPRFSGLQFPNYSSELNVNALELDDSALYLCASSLGGGPNNYGYTFGSGTRLTVV.

This chain uses TRBV20-1 with TRBJ2-1; no clear D gene. The length of the CDR3 is 11 residues. CDR1 is DFQATT, CDR2 SNEGSKA, per germline (reference sequence). Trimming cost V 5 bases and J 4 bases, with 6 bases left between them. This CDR3 is CSARFYNEQFF. CDR3 coding DNA: TGCAGTGCTCGATTTTACAATGAGCAGTTCTTC.

The chain joins TRBV7-8 to TRBJ1-5; tentatively, D is TRBD1 (5 bases). This CDR3 has 15 residues. Germline-derived CDR1 and CDR2 are SGHVS and FQNEAQ. Between the trimmed V and J ends, which lost 1 base and 7 bases, there was a span of 14 bases. CDR3 loop: CASSLGGGLRQPQHF. The CDR3 nucleotides are TGTGCCAGCAGCTTAGGGGGGGGACTCCGGCAGCCCCAGCATTTT. The variable domain in full, with the rest retrieved from reference TRBV7-8 and TRBJ1-5, is GAGVSQSPRYKVAKRGQDVALRCDPISGHVSLFWYQQALGQGPEFLTYFQNEAQLDKSGLPSDRFFAERPEGSVSTLKIQRTQQEDSAVYLCASSLGGGLRQPQHFGDGTRLSIL.

J is TRBJ2-1 and V is TRBV9; the D gene could be TRBD1 or TRBD2 (6 bases each). The V end was cut by 3 bases, the J end by 1 base, with 14 bases between. CDR1 and CDR2 (germline): SGDLS, YYNGEE. The CDR3 runs to 16 residues. CDR3 bases: TGTGCCAGCAGCGGAGGGGGGTTGGTTTCCTACAATGAGCAGTTCTTC. This translates into CASSGGGLVSYNEQFF.

V and J are TRBV30 and TRBJ2-1, with 9 bases fitting TRBD2. This CDR3 is 14 amino acids long. CDR1 and CDR2 (germline): GTSNPN, SVGIG (reference sequence). Trimming at V came to 7 bases and at J to 10 bases, leaving 14 bases not matched to a gene. CDR3 DNA sequence: TGTGCCTCAGACGGCAGGGTAGCGGGAGAGGAGCAGTTCTTC. This translates into CASDGRVAGEEQFF.